This section outlines one T cell receptor (beta chain) sequence together with its context. Its antigen is as yet unknown. Measured with immunoSEQ multiplex PCR; TCRdb has only the in-frame clones, and not every one. The top ten hold about 10% of the sample, which has fewer than 3,500 clones, roughly nine tenths seen once. These data are taken from a study of T cell clonotyping in hematopoietic cell transplantation. About the study: Recipient blood drawn about 28 days pretransplant and days 30, 100, 180 after.

The V end was cut by 5 bases, the J end by 2 bases, with 11 bases between. The CDR3 sequence is 14 residues long. Germline-derived CDR1 and CDR2 are SGHTA and FQGNSA. Study-wide results and limits: Broader posttransplant TCR repertoire diversity was predicted by graft donor and pretransplant recipient Inverse Simpson Index values. Recipient TCR diversity dropped after transplant; expanded clonotypes rose from day 30 to 180. Few recipient clonotypes overlapped donors; over 95% were de novo at given depth.

The chain links TRBV7-2 to TRBJ2-3; D is undetermined. The receptor was derived from a male patient between 55 and 70 years old who had an allogeneic stem cell transplant from a related donor, so the T cells may come from the graft donor. Some clones in this sample may be carry-over from other donors' samples. Sequenced here: PBMCs, sampled at the time of graft-versus-host disease after allogeneic stem cell transplant. The CDR3 loop is CASSADRPTDTQYF. DNA of the CDR3: TGTGCCAGCAGCGCGGATCGCCCCACAGATACGCAGTATTTT.